These 5 T cell receptor beta chains originate from one sample sequenced in a study of T cells in women clearing cervical HPV infection. Clones were sequenced by immunoSEQ multiplex PCR, and TCRdb holds only the in-frame ones, with some missing. This specimen shows tens of thousands of clones; the ten leading clones hold 35%. The sequencing sample was made of blood buffy coat. The source is a woman aged 18 to 75 with a cervical HPV16 infection that either progressed to CIN3+ or cleared (not recorded which).

On this clone itself: Read coverage stops 3 residues before the CDR3 terminus; the germline J gene supplies the remainder. J is TRBJ1-6 and V is TRBV14; 9 bases map to TRBD1. The length of the CDR3 is 15 residues. CDR1 SGHDN and CDR2 FVKESK come from the germline V gene. The J segment lost 7 bases and the V segment lost 4 bases, leaving 5 bases of the junction unmatched. CDR3 amino acids: CASSLQGQGNSPLHF. CDR3 DNA, as far as it was read: TGTGCCAGCAGCCTACAAGGACAGGGGAATTCACCC.

As to this clone: The read falls 3 residues short of the CDR3 end, and the missing part is taken from the germline J gene. The genes are TRBV30 and TRBJ1-4; D is unresolved. The V and J ends lost 2 bases and 5 bases respectively, with 9 bases between them. The CDR3 runs to 13 residues. Germline V gene data show CDR1 as GTSNPN and CDR2 as SVGIG (reference sequence). The CDR3 sequence is CAWSRDLNEKLFF. The sequenced part of the CDR3 DNA is TGTGCCTGGAGTCGTGACTTAAATGAAAAA.

With respect to this clone: The read is 3 residues too short to cover the CDR3 end, so that end is filled in from the germline J gene. The chain has TRBV30 and TRBJ1-2; 11 nucleotides line up with TRBD1. Per the germline V gene, CDR1 is GTSNPN and CDR2 is SVGIG (reference sequence). The CDR3 has 15 residues. Losses at the gene ends were 1 base for V and 4 bases for J; bases not matched to a gene: 5. This CDR3 is CAWSARDRGSYGYTF. The sequenced part of the CDR3 DNA is TGTGCCTGGAGTGCCCGGGACAGGGGGAGCTATGGC.

Notes on this clone: The CDR3 end is not reached by the read, which stops 3 residues before it; the germline J gene fills it in. V gene TRBV6-2 or TRBV6-3 combines with J gene TRBJ2-7; no firm D call. This CDR3 has 13 residues. The germline V gene has CDR1 MNHEY and CDR2 SVGEGT. V lost 2 bases to trimming and J lost 2 bases, with 7 bases between them. The DNA read from the CDR3 is TGTGCCAGCAGTTACCCTATCGCCTACGAG. Amino acid sequence: CASSYPIAYE. The whole CDR3 sequence reads CASSYPIAYEQYF.

As to this clone: Read data end 3 residues before the CDR3 end; the end is taken from the germline J gene. The chain combines TRBV30 with TRBJ2-7, with TRBD1 matching 7 bases. This CDR3 comprises 13 residues. V lost 2 bases to trimming and J lost 1 base; unmatched junction nucleotides: 2. Germline lookup yields CDR1 GTSNPN and CDR2 SVGIG (reference sequence). CDR3 region: CAWSPGQSYEQYF. The covered CDR3 bases are TGTGCCTGGAGTCCGGGACAGTCCTACGAG.